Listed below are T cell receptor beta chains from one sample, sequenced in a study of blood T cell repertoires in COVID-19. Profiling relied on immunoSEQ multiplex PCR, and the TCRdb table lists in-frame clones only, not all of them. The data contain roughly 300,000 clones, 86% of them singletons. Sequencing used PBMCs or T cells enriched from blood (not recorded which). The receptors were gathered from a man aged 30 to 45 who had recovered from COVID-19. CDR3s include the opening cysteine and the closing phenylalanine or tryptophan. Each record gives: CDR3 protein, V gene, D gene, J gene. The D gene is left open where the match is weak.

CASSQVSGGTEQETQYF | TRBV3-1/TRBV3-2 | . | TRBJ2-5
CASSLSGVGNTEAFF | TRBV6-5 | . | TRBJ1-1
CASSLAPF | TRBV5-1 | . | TRBJ1-2
CASSLARRGEQYF | TRBV7-9 | . | TRBJ2-7
CASSLFTSTDTQYF | TRBV7-8 | . | TRBJ2-3
CASSLNQGAYYGYTF | TRBV28 | TRBD1 | TRBJ1-2
CAYRQGRSPLHF | TRBV30 | TRBD1 | TRBJ1-6
CASSSLAVSGNTIYF | TRBV11-2 | . | TRBJ1-3
CSVGPREDTGELFF | TRBV29-1 | . | TRBJ2-2
CASSSGGVSGTEAFF | TRBV28 | . | TRBJ1-1
CASSSASGRAYNEQFF | TRBV27 | TRBD2 | TRBJ2-1
CASSRGSGTELYGYTF | TRBV11-2 | . | TRBJ1-2
CASSLVAGGPDTQYF | TRBV7-7 | TRBD2 | TRBJ2-3
CASRTDSEAFF | TRBV19 | . | TRBJ1-1
CASSPLGTGAMNTEAFF | TRBV18 | TRBD1 | TRBJ1-1
CASSEAGTGAREQYF | TRBV6-1 | TRBD1 | TRBJ2-7
CASSLGGEGEKLFF | TRBV13 | . | TRBJ1-4
CASSHGSGRVYEQYF | TRBV11-2 | TRBD2 | TRBJ2-7
CASSLRQGGTDTQYF | TRBV5-1 | TRBD1 | TRBJ2-3
CASLGAGEITDTQYF | TRBV2 | TRBD2 | TRBJ2-3